Below, 27 T cell receptor beta chains from the same sample are listed, as sequenced in a study of blood T cell repertoires in COVID-19. The repertoire was sequenced with immunoSEQ multiplex PCR; TCRdb's copy has only in-frame clones and lacks some. The sample lists 70,000 to 85,000 clones, 70% to 90% occurring once. Sequenced material: peripheral blood. Receptors were obtained from a woman older than 75 in a cohort sampled during active or convalescent COVID-19.

The CDR3 sequence is CAWSAPDRAPEKLFF. CDR3 in DNA: TGTGCCTGGAGTGCCCCGGACAGGGCCCCTGAAAAACTGTTTTTT. This rearrangement joins TRBV30 to TRBJ1-4, with TRBD1 identical over 8 bases. This CDR3 comprises 15 residues. J was trimmed by 7 bases and V by 1 base; bases with no gene match: 8. Looked up from germline, CDR1 is GTSNPN and CDR2 is SVGIG (reference sequence).

In its sample, this clone was seen a few times. CDR3 DNA: TGTGCCAGCAGCTTTGTAGCGGTGAGCTCCTACGAGCAGTACTTC. It translates to CASSFVAVSSYEQYF. The chain employs TRBV5-5 and TRBJ2-7; weak D call: TRBD2 (6 bases). Germline CDR1 and CDR2: SGHKS and YYEKEE (reference sequence). The ends were cut back, 2 bases at V and 0 bases at J, with 12 bases in the middle. CDR3 length equals 15 residues.

The CDR3, as DNA: TGCGCCAGCAGTCGACAGGCCCTCGAGACCGGGGAGCTGTTTTTT. Its protein product is CASSRQALETGELFF. The rearrangement joins TRBV5-1 to TRBJ2-2, with D possibly being TRBD1 (6 bases). The germline gives CDR1 SGHRS, CDR2 YFSETQ. There are 15 residues in the CDR3. Deletions cut 5 bases from V and 5 bases from J, with 16 bases between. Drawing the rest from reference TRBV5-1 and TRBJ2-2, the complete variable domain is KAGVTQTPRYLIKTRGQQVTLSCSPISGHRSVSWYQQTPGQGLQFLFEYFSETQRNKGNFPGRFSGRQFSNSRSEMNVSTLELGDSALYLCASSRQALETGELFFGEGSRLTVL.

The genes are TRBV27 and TRBJ2-1; D is undetermined. The germline V gene has CDR1 MNHEY and CDR2 SMNVEV (reference sequence). CDR3 length: 15 amino acids. Between the trimmed V and J ends, which lost 2 bases and 0 bases, there was a span of 8 bases. The CDR3 DNA is TGTGCCAGCAGTTTAGGGCAGGCCTCCTACAATGAGCAGTTCTTC. Translating it yields CASSLGQASYNEQFF.

This rearrangement joins TRBV5-1 to TRBJ1-2; weak D call: TRBD1 (6 bases). Germline-derived CDR1 and CDR2 are SGHRS and YFSETQ. This CDR3 comprises 16 residues. Trimming cost V 8 bases and J 3 bases, with 23 bases left between them. CDR3: CASSEGQIPSHYGYTF. The CDR3 DNA reads TGCGCCAGTTCAGAGGGACAAATCCCATCCCACTATGGCTACACCTTC.

This chain uses TRBV11-3 with TRBJ1-1, with 10 bases identical to TRBD1. The length of the CDR3 is 15 residues. V was pared by 5 bases and J by 5 bases, with 8 bases of the junction left unmatched. CDR1 and CDR2 from the germline V gene are SGHNT and YENEEA. CDR3 in amino acids: CASSIKGQGKTEAFF. Written as DNA, the CDR3 is TGTGCCAGCAGCATTAAGGGACAGGGGAAGACTGAAGCTTTCTTT.

This clone has just one count. J is TRBJ2-3 and V is TRBV28; 7 bases are a match to TRBD1. The CDR3 spans 16 residues. Germline CDR1 and CDR2: MDHEN and SYDVKM. The V and J ends lost 4 bases and 2 bases, in that order; junction bases with no gene match: 9. The CDR3: CASSSPGGDYTDTQYF. DNA for the CDR3: TGTGCCAGCAGTTCCCCAGGGGGTGACTACACAGATACGCAGTATTTT. The whole variable domain, remainder taken from reference TRBV28 and TRBJ2-3, is DVKVTQSSRYLVKRTGEKVFLECVQDMDHENMFWYRQDPGLGLRLIYFSYDVKMKEKGDIPEGYSVSREKKERFSLILESASTNQTSMYLCASSSPGGDYTDTQYFGPGTRLTVL.

The chain has TRBV14 and TRBJ1-1; D may be TRBD1 (5 bases). Germline CDR1 and CDR2: SGHDN and FVKESK. CDR3 length: 15 residues. V shed 6 bases and J shed 1 base, with 15 bases lying between them. As DNA, the CDR3 is TGTGCCAGCAGGAACGGCGGGACGGCGAACACTGAAGCTTTCTTT. Translation gives CASRNGGTANTEAFF.

CDR3 region: CASSVAGGPKNEQFF. CDR3 DNA: TGTGCCAGCAGCGTAGCGGGAGGGCCTAAAAATGAGCAGTTCTTC. This rearrangement joins TRBV9 to TRBJ2-1; 8 bases align to TRBD2. The CDR3 is 15 amino acids. The germline gives CDR1 SGDLS, CDR2 YYNGEE. The V gene end was trimmed by 0 bases and the J gene end by 7 bases; junction bases not matched to a gene: 6.

This chain connects TRBV4-1 to TRBJ1-5; 8 nucleotides agree with TRBD1. CDR3 length equals 17 residues. J gave up 3 bases and V 3 bases, and 10 bases lay outside the gene matches. Germline lookup yields CDR1 MGHRA and CDR2 YSYEKL. This CDR3 reads CASSQTQVRGPNQPQHF. CDR3 coding DNA: TGCGCCAGCAGCCAGACCCAAGTCAGGGGGCCCAATCAGCCCCAGCATTTT.

The chain recombines TRBV7-2 with TRBJ2-5; 7 nucleotides agree with TRBD1. After removal of 5 bases from V and 4 bases from J, the junction contained 22 bases not matched to a gene. Germline CDR1 and CDR2: SGHTA and FQGNSA. CDR3 length: 19 amino acids. The CDR3 bases are TGTGCCAGCAGCCACCGCCCCCCGACAGGGAGAGGCGAGGGAGAGACCCAGTACTTC. Amino acid sequence: CASSHRPPTGRGEGETQYF.

The chain is built from TRBV5-4 and TRBJ1-1, with 7 nucleotides matching TRBD1. The germline gives CDR1 SGHNT, CDR2 YYREEE (reference sequence). The CDR3 is 12 residues long. Trimming cost V 4 bases and J 6 bases; bases outside gene matches: 3. CDR3 loop: CASSLTGSEAFF. CDR3 sequence (DNA): TGTGCCAGCAGCCTGACAGGGTCTGAAGCTTTCTTT.

The V gene is TRBV10-3, the J gene TRBJ2-5; the match to TRBD2 covers 9 bases. The trim removed 2 bases at V and 4 bases at J, leaving 5 bases unmatched. The CDR3 consists of 15 residues. CDR1 is ENHRY, CDR2 SYGVKD, per germline. The CDR3 DNA follows: TGTGCCATCAGTGAGGGACTAGCGCTTTCAGAGACCCAGTACTTC. Residues: CAISEGLALSETQYF.

The V call is TRBV10-3, the J call TRBJ2-5; TRBD2 matches 13 bases. This CDR3 spans 15 amino acids. After removal of 4 bases from V and 5 bases from J, the junction contained 4 bases not matched to a gene. Germline CDR1 ENHRY, CDR2 SYGVKD. The CDR3 protein is CAISGTSGSGETQYF. CDR3 nucleotide sequence: TGTGCCATCAGTGGGACTAGCGGGAGTGGGGAGACCCAGTACTTC.

This rearrangement joins TRBV28 to TRBJ1-1, with TRBD1 as a possible D gene (6 bases). The CDR3 loop spans 16 amino acids. V lost 4 bases, J lost 0 bases, and 15 bases lay in between. Germline CDR1 reads MDHEN; CDR2 reads SYDVKM. The CDR3 nucleotides read TGTGCCAGCAGTTCCCCCGGACAGACAATGAACACTGAAGCTTTCTTT. Protein sequence: CASSSPGQTMNTEAFF.

This clone was seen a handful of times. The V gene is TRBV24-1, the J gene TRBJ1-2; D is possibly TRBD1 (5 bases). V dropped 3 bases and J dropped 7 bases, with 5 bases sitting between them. The length of the CDR3 is 11 residues. Germline V gives CDR1 KGHDR, CDR2 SFDVKD. CDR3 sequence: CATSDRGGYTF. The CDR3, as DNA: TGTGCCACCAGTGATAGGGGTGGCTACACCTTC.

This chain uses TRBV11-1 with TRBJ2-1; TRBD2 might be the D (7 bases). CDR3 size: 15 residues. V was clipped by 3 bases and J by 7 bases, with 16 bases between them. Germline values: CDR1 SGHAT, CDR2 FQDESV (reference sequence). The CDR3 coding sequence is TGTGCCAGCAGCTTGCGGGGAGGGGGGTCGAATGAGCAGTTCTTC. Translating it yields CASSLRGGGSNEQFF.

The chain links TRBV7-9 to TRBJ2-7; 9 nucleotides agree with TRBD1. V shed 3 bases and J 3 bases; nucleotides not matched to a gene: 6. Germline CDR1 SEHNR, CDR2 FQNEAQ (reference sequence). There are 15 residues in the CDR3. The CDR3 DNA reads TGTGCCAGCAGCTTCTCCCCGGGACAGGGCTACGAGCAGTACTTC. As protein: CASSFSPGQGYEQYF.

The rearrangement links TRBV10-2 to TRBJ2-1; D may be TRBD1 (5 bases). V shed 7 bases and J shed 8 bases, with 24 bases lying between them. CDR1 and CDR2 (germline): WSHSY, SAAADI. The CDR3 spans 16 residues. CDR3 in DNA: TGCGCCAGCAACGACCACCTCAGGGCTGAAGGCGATGAGCAGTTCTTC. This gives the protein CASNDHLRAEGDEQFF.

CDR3 sequence: CASGLVDRVGGGNTIYF. The CDR3 DNA is TGTGCTAGTGGTTTGGTCGACCGGGTTGGTGGCGGAAACACCATATATTTT. The rearrangement joins TRBV12-5 to TRBJ1-3; D is undetermined. The CDR3 runs 17 residues. The germline CDR1 and CDR2 sequences are LGHNT and FRNRAP. Trimming took 0 bases from V and 4 from J, leaving 16 bases between them.

This chain uses TRBV7-3 with TRBJ2-1, with TRBD1 as a possible D gene (6 bases). Germline loops: CDR1 SGHTA, CDR2 FQGTGA. The ends were cut back, 7 bases at V and 8 bases at J, with 21 bases in the middle. The CDR3 sequence is 15 residues long. Written as DNA, the CDR3 is TGTGCCAGCACCCTACGAGGGGGTCCCCGCCATGAGCAGTTCTTC. Amino acid sequence: CASTLRGGPRHEQFF.

The chain employs TRBV7-3 and TRBJ1-1; no definite D call. The CDR3 runs 13 residues. Germline values: CDR1 SGHTA, CDR2 FQGTGA. The V and J ends lost 2 bases and 1 base respectively, with 5 bases between them. The CDR3 loop is CASSLLRNTEAFF. CDR3 nucleotides: TGTGCCAGCAGCTTACTTAGGAACACTGAAGCTTTCTTT.

The genes are TRBV28 and TRBJ1-5; 7 nucleotides match TRBD1. CDR1 and CDR2 from the germline V gene are MDHEN and SYDVKM. V was pared by 2 bases and J by 4 bases, with 8 bases of the junction left unmatched. The CDR3 consists of 16 residues. CDR3 bases: TGTGCCAGCAGTTTAAATTACGGACAGGATAATCAGCCCCAGCATTTT. It codes for CASSLNYGQDNQPQHF.

The J gene is TRBJ1-3, the V gene TRBV5-1, with a possible D match to TRBD1 (5 bases). The germline gives CDR1 SGHRS, CDR2 YFSETQ. V was pared by 4 bases and J by 1 base, with 9 bases between. CDR3 length equals 14 residues. CDR3 amino acids: CASSPQGSGNTIYF. Written as DNA, the CDR3 is TGCGCCAGCAGCCCTCAGGGTTCTGGAAACACCATATATTTT.

The chain couples TRBV19 to TRBJ2-1, with 12 bases identical to TRBD2. In germline, CDR1 is LNHDA, CDR2 SQIVND (reference sequence). There are 15 residues in the CDR3. V was pared by 6 bases and J by 10 bases, with 10 bases of the junction left unmatched. CDR3 bases: TGTGCCAGTAGGCTGACTAGCGGGAGTGGCGGGGAGCAGTTCTTC. It codes for CASRLTSGSGGEQFF. The full variable domain, its missing parts supplied by reference TRBV19 and TRBJ2-1, is DGGITQSPKYLFRKEGQNVTLSCEQNLNHDAMYWYRQDPGQGLRLIYYSQIVNDFQKGDIAEGYSVSREKKESFPLTVTSAQKNPTAFYLCASRLTSGSGGEQFFGPGTRLTVL.

The chain employs TRBV3-1 (or the pseudogene TRBV3-2) and TRBJ2-2; 7 bases match TRBD2. Germline V lookup: CDR1 LGHDT, CDR2 YNNKEL (reference sequence). The length of the CDR3 is 14 residues. The trim removed 9 bases at V and 4 bases at J, leaving 8 bases unmatched. CDR3 in amino acids: CARRTREGTGELFF. The CDR3, as DNA: TGTGCCAGAAGGACGAGGGAGGGCACCGGGGAGCTGTTTTTT.

This CDR3 reads CAISESIDRTEAFF. DNA of the CDR3: TGTGCCATCAGTGAGTCGATAGATCGCACTGAAGCTTTCTTT. V and J are TRBV10-3 and TRBJ1-1; D is ambiguous. Trimming removed 0 bases from V and 4 bases from J, with 9 bases in between. The CDR3 length is 14 residues. Germline-derived CDR1 and CDR2 are ENHRY and SYGVKD.